This T cell receptor beta chain appears in the sequencing data of a study of blood T cells in healthy people across ages. Study-wide findings and caveats: Using unsorted PBMCs precluded a conclusive naive versus antigen-experienced comparison.

Details on this clonotype: The antigen is unknown.

About 10 milliliters of peripheral blood were drawn from each donor into EDTA-treated tubes. Each sample provided at least 6 micrograms of extracted total RNA. With a J-beta primer mix and a sample-barcoded 5' primer, a second PCR ran about 7 to 11 cycles. TCRdb re-called the 5' RACE reads through MiXCR, storing one row per CDR3 protein. The sample carries some 1.8 million distinct CDR3 sequences, roughly two fifths recorded once. With 0 bases removed from V and 0 bases from J, the gap between germline ends came to 20 bases. The CDR3 runs 19 residues. The V gene's germline CDR1 is MNHEY and CDR2 SVGAGI.

J is TRBJ1-2 and V is TRBV6-5, with D tentatively TRBD1 (6 bases). Sequencing was performed on blood. The receptor comes from a human donor in good health. CDR3 nucleotide sequence: TGTGCCAGCAGTTACTCGATGTCTTTGGGGGCCGCCCCTAACTATGGCTACACCTTC. This gives the protein CASSYSMSLGAAPNYGYTF.